The rows below give T cell receptor beta chains drawn from one sample of a study of T cell changes during pregnancy in multiple sclerosis. Only in-frame clones appear in the TCRdb table, and some are missing; sequencing was by immunoSEQ multiplex PCR. The sample consists of 120,000 or so clones, 90% to 95% of them appearing once. Sequences were derived from peripheral blood, sampled before pregnancy. The receptor set was obtained from a female donor with multiple sclerosis, enrolled in a pregnancy study. The CDR3 runs from the conserved cysteine through the conserved F or W. D genes are given only for firm matches. Not all rows give a size; the values are once, few, many and, for expanded clones, a class.

v_gene: TRBV29-1
abundance: once
d_gene: -
j_gene: TRBJ1-4
CDR3nt: TGCAGCGTTGGGCGGCGAAATGAAAAACTGTTTTTT
CDR3aa: CSVGRRNEKLFF

v_gene: TRBV2
abundance: once
d_gene: -
j_gene: TRBJ1-2
CDR3nt: TGTGCCAGCAGTGAGTTGGGGGAGGGCTATGGCTACACCTTC
CDR3aa: CASSELGEGYGYTF

v_gene: TRBV11-2
abundance: -
d_gene: TRBD2
j_gene: TRBJ2-4
CDR3nt: TGTGCCAGCAGCTTACAGTCCACTAGCGGGGGGTTGGGCATTCAGTACTTC
CDR3aa: CASSLQSTSGGLGIQYF

v_gene: TRBV15
abundance: -
d_gene: -
j_gene: TRBJ1-2
CDR3nt: TGTGCCACCAGCAGAGTAACAGGGACGGGTGGCTACACCTTC
CDR3aa: CATSRVTGTGGYTF

v_gene: TRBV7-3
abundance: -
d_gene: TRBD2
j_gene: TRBJ2-5
CDR3nt: TGTGCCAGCAGCTTATCATCAGGCGGGGGAGCCAAGACCCAGTACTTC
CDR3aa: CASSLSSGGGAKTQYF

v_gene: TRBV2
abundance: -
d_gene: -
j_gene: TRBJ2-1
CDR3nt: TGTGCCAGCAGTGCTAAGCGGAGGAATGAGCAGTTCTTC
CDR3aa: CASSAKRRNEQFF

v_gene: TRBV9
abundance: -
d_gene: -
j_gene: TRBJ1-3
CDR3nt: TGTGCCAGCAGCGATTCAGGGGCGGCCGGAAACACCATATATTTT
CDR3aa: CASSDSGAAGNTIYF

v_gene: TRBV19
abundance: -
d_gene: TRBD1
j_gene: TRBJ1-1
CDR3nt: TGTGCCAGTAGTATAGGAGGGGGCCCCTCTGAAGCTTTCTTT
CDR3aa: CASSIGGGPSEAFF

v_gene: TRBV2
abundance: -
d_gene: -
j_gene: TRBJ2-2
CDR3nt: TGTGCCAGCAGTGAAGTCAGAAGTGCCACCGGGGAGCTGTTTTTT
CDR3aa: CASSEVRSATGELFF

v_gene: TRBV30
abundance: -
d_gene: -
j_gene: TRBJ1-1
CDR3nt: TGTGCCGCCACAGGGATCACTGAAGCTTTCTTT
CDR3aa: CAATGITEAFF